This T cell receptor (beta chain) was sequenced in a study of blood T cell repertoires in COVID-19. The V gene's germline CDR1 is MNHEY and CDR2 SVGAGI. Germline trimming cut 6 bases from V and 2 bases from J; bases unmatched to any gene: 4. This CDR3 has 13 residues. Authors' processing steps: Amplified reference gene primers provided the basis for estimating nucleated cell counts. Some clones are missing from TCRdb's copy, which holds only in-frame ones; the method was immunoSEQ multiplex PCR. From that table come the V and J calls and clone size; the DNA was used to work out D and trimming. Among about 130,000 clones listed, about 83% were seen once.

The receptor's source is a man aged 35 to 55 with active or convalescent COVID-19. The sample taken for sequencing was peripheral blood. The V call is TRBV6-5, the J call TRBJ2-7, with 7 bases identical to TRBD2. The CDR3, as DNA: TGTGCCAGCAGGGGGGGGAAGGCCTACGAGCAGTACTTC. Protein: CASRGGKAYEQYF.